This TCR beta chain was observed in a study of cytomegalovirus exposure and HLA in healthy donors. For the study at large: Samples from HLA-typed donors yielded around 85 million unique TCRs in an early data release.

As to this clone: Antigen: not known.

The J segment lost 2 bases and the V segment lost 2 bases, leaving 5 bases of the junction unmatched. The CDR3 is 16 residues long. Germline-derived CDR1 and CDR2 are LNHDA and SQIVND (reference sequence). Findings and caveats of the study: Reports indicated that the classifier achieved high specificity and sensitivity in diagnosing cytomegalovirus status. Some TCR beta chains (roughly 150 of them) were listed as cytomegalovirus-associated.

13 Jbeta primers and 60 Vbeta primers were used for the PCR. Method: immunoSEQ multiplex PCR; TCRdb's copy keeps in-frame clones and lacks some. The sample shows approximately 160,000 clones, under 70% of them seen only once. The V call is TRBV19, the J call TRBJ2-5, with 10 bases lining up with TRBD1. The receptor was isolated from a woman aged 40 to 49 in good health and CMV-seropositive. The sequenced sample was PBMCs. The chain's CDR3 is CASSISGQGVQETQYF. In DNA, the CDR3 is TGTGCCAGTAGTATAAGCGGACAGGGGGTGCAAGAGACCCAGTACTTC.